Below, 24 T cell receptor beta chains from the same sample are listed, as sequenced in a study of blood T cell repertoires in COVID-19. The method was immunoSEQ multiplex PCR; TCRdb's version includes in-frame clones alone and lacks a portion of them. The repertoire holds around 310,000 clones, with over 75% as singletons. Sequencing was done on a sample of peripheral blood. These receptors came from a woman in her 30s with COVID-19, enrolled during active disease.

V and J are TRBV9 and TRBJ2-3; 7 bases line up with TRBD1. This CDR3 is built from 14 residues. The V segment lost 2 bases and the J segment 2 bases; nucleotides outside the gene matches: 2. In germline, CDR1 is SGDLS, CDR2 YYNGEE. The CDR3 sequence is CASSVGQITDTQYF. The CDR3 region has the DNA TGTGCCAGCAGCGTGGGACAGATCACAGATACGCAGTATTTT.

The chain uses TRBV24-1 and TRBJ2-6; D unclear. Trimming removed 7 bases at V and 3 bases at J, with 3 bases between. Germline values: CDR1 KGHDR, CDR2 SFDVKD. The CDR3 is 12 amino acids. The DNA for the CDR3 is TGTGCCACCAGCGGTGGGGCCAACGTCCTGACTTTC. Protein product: CATSGGANVLTF.

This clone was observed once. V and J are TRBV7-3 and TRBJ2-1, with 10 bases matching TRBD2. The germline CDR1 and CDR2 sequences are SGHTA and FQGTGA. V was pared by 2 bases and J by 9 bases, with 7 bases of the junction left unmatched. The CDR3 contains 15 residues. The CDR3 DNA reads TGTGCCAGCAGCTTAGGGCTAGCGGGAGTTCCTGAGCAGTTCTTC. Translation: CASSLGLAGVPEQFF.

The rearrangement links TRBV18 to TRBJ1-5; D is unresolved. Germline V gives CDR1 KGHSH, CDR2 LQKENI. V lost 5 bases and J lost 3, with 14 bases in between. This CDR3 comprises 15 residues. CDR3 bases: TGTGCCAGCTCAGGATCCGGCGGATACAATCAGCCCCAGCATTTT. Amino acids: CASSGSGGYNQPQHF.

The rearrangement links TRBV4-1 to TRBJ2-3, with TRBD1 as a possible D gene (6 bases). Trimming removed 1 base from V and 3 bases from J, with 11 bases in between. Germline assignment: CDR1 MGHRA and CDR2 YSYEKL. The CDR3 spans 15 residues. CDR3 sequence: CASSQGGQSTDTQYF. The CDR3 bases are TGCGCCAGCAGCCAAGGGGGACAATCAACAGATACGCAGTATTTT.

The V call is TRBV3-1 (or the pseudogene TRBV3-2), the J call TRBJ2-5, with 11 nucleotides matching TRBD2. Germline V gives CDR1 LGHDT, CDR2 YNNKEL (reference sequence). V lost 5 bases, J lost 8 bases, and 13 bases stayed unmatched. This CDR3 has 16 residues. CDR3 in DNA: TGTGCCAGCAGCTCCTGGGGACTAGCGGCTAAGAGTACCCAGTACTTC. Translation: CASSSWGLAAKSTQYF.

The CDR3 DNA reads TGCGCCAGCAGCTTGTTTCCTAGCGGGGGCTACAATGAGCAGTTCTTC. The encoded protein is CASSLFPSGGYNEQFF. V is TRBV5-1 and J is TRBJ2-1; TRBD2 aligns across 10 bases. CDR3 length: 16 amino acids. Trimming removed 1 base from V and 3 bases from J; junction bases left unmatched: 4. The germline V gene has CDR1 SGHRS and CDR2 YFSETQ. Full variable domain (rest looked up from reference TRBV5-1 and TRBJ2-1): KAGVTQTPRYLIKTRGQQVTLSCSPISGHRSVSWYQQTPGQGLQFLFEYFSETQRNKGNFPGRFSGRQFSNSRSEMNVSTLELGDSALYLCASSLFPSGGYNEQFFGPGTRLTVL.

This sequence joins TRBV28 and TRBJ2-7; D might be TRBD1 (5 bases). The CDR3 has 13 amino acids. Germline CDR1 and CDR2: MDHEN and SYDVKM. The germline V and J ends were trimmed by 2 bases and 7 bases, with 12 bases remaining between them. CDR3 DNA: TGTGCCAGCAGTTTAAGGGGCGTTAGGGAGCAGTACTTC. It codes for CASSLRGVREQYF.

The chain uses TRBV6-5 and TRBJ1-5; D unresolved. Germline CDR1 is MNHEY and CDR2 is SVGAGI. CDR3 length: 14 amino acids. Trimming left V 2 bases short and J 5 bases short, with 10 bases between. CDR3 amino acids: CASSYLVGDQPQHF. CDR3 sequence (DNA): TGTGCCAGCAGTTACCTAGTCGGGGATCAGCCCCAGCATTTT.

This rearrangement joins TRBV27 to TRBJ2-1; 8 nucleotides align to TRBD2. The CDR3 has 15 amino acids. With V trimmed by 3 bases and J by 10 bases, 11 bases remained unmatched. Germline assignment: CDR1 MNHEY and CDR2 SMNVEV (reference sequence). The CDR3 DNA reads TGTGCCAGCAGTTTGGGGATGAGCGGGAGTGAAGAGCAGTTCTTC. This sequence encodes CASSLGMSGSEEQFF.

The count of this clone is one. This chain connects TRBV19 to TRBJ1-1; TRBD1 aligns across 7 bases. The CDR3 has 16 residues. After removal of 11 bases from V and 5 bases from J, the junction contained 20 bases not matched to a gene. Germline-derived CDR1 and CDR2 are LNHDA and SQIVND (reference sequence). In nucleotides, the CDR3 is TGTGCCTCATCATCCTGGGACAGCCCAGTGGAAACTGAAGCTTTCTTT. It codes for CASSSWDSPVETEAFF.

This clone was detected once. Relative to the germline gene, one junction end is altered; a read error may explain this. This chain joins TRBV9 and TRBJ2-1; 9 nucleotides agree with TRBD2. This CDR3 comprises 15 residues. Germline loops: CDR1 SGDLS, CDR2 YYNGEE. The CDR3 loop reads CASTVAGAEYNEQFF. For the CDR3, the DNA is TGTGCCAGCACCGTAGCGGGAGCGGAATACAATGAGCAGTTCTTC.

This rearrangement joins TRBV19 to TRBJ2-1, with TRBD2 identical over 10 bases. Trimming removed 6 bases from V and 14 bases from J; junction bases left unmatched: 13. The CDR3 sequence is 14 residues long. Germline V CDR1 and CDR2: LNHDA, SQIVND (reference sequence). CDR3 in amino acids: CASRASGLAGAEFF. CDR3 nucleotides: TGTGCCAGTAGGGCTTCGGGGCTAGCGGGAGCTGAGTTCTTC.

DNA of the CDR3: TGTGCCAGCAGTGAGTTAGCGGGAGTCTACAATGAGCAGTTCTTC. It translates to CASSELAGVYNEQFF. This chain joins TRBV2 and TRBJ2-1; 9 bases line up with TRBD2. CDR3 length: 15 residues. CDR1 and CDR2 (germline): SNHLY, FYNNEI. The trim removed 3 bases at V and 3 bases at J, leaving 3 bases unmatched.

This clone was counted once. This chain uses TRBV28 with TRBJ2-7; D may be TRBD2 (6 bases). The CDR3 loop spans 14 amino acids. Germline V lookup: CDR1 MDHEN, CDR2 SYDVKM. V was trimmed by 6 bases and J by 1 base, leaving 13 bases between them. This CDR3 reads CASRPASVSYEQYF. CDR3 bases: TGTGCCAGCAGGCCAGCTAGCGTATCCTACGAGCAGTACTTC.

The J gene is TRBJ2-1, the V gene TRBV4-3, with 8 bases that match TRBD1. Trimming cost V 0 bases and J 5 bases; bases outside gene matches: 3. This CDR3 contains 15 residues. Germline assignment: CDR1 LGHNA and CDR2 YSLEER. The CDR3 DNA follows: TGCGCCAGCAGCCAAGACAGGGGGCTCAACAATGAGCAGTTCTTC. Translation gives CASSQDRGLNNEQFF.

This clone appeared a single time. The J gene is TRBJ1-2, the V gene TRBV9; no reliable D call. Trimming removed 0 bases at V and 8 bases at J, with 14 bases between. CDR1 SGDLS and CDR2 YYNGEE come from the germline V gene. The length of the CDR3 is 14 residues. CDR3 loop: CASSVAGGRYGYTF. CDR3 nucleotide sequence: TGTGCCAGCAGCGTAGCTGGAGGACGGTACGGCTACACCTTC.

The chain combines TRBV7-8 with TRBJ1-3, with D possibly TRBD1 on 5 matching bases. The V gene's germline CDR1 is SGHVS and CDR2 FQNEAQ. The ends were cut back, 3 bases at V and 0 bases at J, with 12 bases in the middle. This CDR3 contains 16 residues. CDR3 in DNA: TGTGCCAGCAGCTTTAGCCCTGGGGCCTCTGGAAACACCATATATTTT. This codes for CASSFSPGASGNTIYF.

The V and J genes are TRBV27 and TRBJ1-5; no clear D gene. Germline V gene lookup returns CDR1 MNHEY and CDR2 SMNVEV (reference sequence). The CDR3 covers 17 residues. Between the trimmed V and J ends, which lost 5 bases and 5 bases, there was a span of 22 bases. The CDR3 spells CASSPPPGRVPHQPQHF. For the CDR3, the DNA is TGTGCCAGCAGTCCTCCTCCGGGGAGGGTCCCCCATCAGCCCCAGCATTTT.

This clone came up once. The CDR3: CATSDPEGGSHTGELFF. The CDR3 DNA sequence: TGTGCCACCAGTGACCCAGAGGGCGGGTCTCACACCGGGGAGCTGTTTTTT. The chain joins TRBV24-1 to TRBJ2-2; the D gene is possibly TRBD2 (5 bases). V was shortened by 4 bases and J by 3 bases, with 17 bases between the two germline ends. The germline gives CDR1 KGHDR, CDR2 SFDVKD. CDR3 length: 17 amino acids.

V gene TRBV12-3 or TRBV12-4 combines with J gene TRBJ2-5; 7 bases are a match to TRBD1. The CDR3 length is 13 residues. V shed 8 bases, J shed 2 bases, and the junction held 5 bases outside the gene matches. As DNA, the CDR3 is TGTGCCAGCGTAGGGGGCCGGCAAGAGACCCAGTACTTC. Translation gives CASVGGRQETQYF.

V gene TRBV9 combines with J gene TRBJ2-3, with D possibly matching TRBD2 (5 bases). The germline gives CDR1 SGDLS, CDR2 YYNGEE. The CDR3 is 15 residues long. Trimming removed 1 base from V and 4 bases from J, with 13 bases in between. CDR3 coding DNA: TGTGCCAGCAGCGTAAACGTGGGAGTAGCAGATACGCAGTATTTT. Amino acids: CASSVNVGVADTQYF.

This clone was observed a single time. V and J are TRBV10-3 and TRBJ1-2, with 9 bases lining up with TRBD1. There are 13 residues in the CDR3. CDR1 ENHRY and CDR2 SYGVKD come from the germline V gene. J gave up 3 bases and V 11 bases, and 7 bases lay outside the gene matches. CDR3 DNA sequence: TGTGCCGTACAGGGGGCGGCCGACTATGGCTACACCTTC. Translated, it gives CAVQGAADYGYTF.

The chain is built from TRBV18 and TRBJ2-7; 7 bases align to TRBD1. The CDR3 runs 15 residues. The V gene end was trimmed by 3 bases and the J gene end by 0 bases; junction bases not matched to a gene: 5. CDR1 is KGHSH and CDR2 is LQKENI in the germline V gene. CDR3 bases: TGTGCCAGCTCACCGACGACAGGGAGCTCCTACGAGCAGTACTTC. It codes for CASSPTTGSSYEQYF. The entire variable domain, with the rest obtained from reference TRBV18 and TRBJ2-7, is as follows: NAGVMQNPRHLVRRRGQEARLRCSPMKGHSHVYWYRQLPEEGLKFMVYLQKENIIDESGMPKERFSAEFPKEGPSILRIQQVVRGDSAAYFCASSPTTGSSYEQYFGPGTRLTVT.